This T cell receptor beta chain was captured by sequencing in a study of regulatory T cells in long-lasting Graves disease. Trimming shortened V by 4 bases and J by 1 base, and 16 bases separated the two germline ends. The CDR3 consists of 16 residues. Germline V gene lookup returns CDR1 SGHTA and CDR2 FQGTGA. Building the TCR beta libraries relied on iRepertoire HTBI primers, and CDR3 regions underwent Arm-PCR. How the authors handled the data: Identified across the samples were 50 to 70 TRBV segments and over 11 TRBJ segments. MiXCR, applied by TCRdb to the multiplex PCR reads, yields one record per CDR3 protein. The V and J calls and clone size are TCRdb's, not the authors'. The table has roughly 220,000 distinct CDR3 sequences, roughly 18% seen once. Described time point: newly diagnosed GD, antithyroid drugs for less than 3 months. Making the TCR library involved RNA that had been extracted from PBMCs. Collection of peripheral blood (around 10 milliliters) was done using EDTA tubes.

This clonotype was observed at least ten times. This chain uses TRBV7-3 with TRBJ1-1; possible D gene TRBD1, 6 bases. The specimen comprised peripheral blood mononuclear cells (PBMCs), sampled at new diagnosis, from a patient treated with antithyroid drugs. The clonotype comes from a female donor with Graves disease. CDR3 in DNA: TGTGCCAGCAGCTCGTCCCTTAGGACAGAGAACACTGAAGCTTTCTTT. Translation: CASSSSLRTENTEAFF.